This TCR beta chain came from a study of immune evolution from preneoplasia to lung adenocarcinoma (dated by TCRdb to the early 2020s). Background for the entire study: The study combined immune gene expression, TCR sequencing and multiplex immunofluorescence to profile immune contexture across lung adenocarcinoma precursors and invasive adenocarcinoma. Resected precursor lesions (AAH, AIS, MIA) and invasive adenocarcinomas were compared with paired morphologically normal lung tissue. The sample size was set by how many specimens were available, not by a prior power calculation. Whole exome sequencing and methylation data from the same cohort of nodules were integrated with the immune data. The overall cohort comprised around 48 patients with pulmonary nodules who underwent surgical resection. A total of 40 to 60 patients contributed TCR sequencing data. According to the study, around 100 samples were used for TCR sequencing. POLYSOLVER was used to infer class I HLA alleles from exome data, and LOHHLA was used to detect allele-specific HLA loss.

Between the mid-2010s and the late 2010s, the patients underwent resection in either Japan or China. Two lung cancer pathologists independently confirmed the histologic diagnosis of each case on H&E slides. The AllPrep DNA/RNA FFPE Kit was used to isolate DNA from FFPE tissue. The CDR3 measures 14 amino acids from cysteine to phenylalanine. Kept here is only the CDR3 DNA, which spans 42 bases and is read in frame from base 1. The junction carries 11 bases between V and J, which are trimmed by 3 bases and 2 bases respectively. The germline V gene specifies SGHTA as CDR1 and FQGNSA as CDR2. The table lists this clone with a count of one. Its antigen is unknown. No base qualities exist here, and no much larger clone lies one base off it. Summary of the overall study and its limitations: Clonality was highest in normal lung, while later-stage lesions appeared to show lower clonality but higher T cell density and diversity. The findings rested on association rather than direct causation, and larger cohorts with long-term follow-up and longitudinal biopsies were considered necessary. Top T cell clone frequencies were highest in normal lung and appeared to decrease progressively from AAH through AIS, MIA and invasive adenocarcinoma. All patients were from Japan and China, so applicability to Western populations was uncertain.

TCR beta CDR3 regions were sequenced from DNA using the immunoSEQ hsTCRbeta Kit. The paper's data handling went like this. The ImmunoSEQ Analyzer was used to analyse the TCR sequencing data. T cell clonality was defined as 1 minus Pielou's evenness, as computed on productive rearrangements. The inverse Simpson index, applied to productive templates, was used to measure T cell diversity. T cell density was defined as TCR beta template counts normalized to usable DNA, with usable DNA estimated by amplification and sequencing of housekeeping genes. TCR metrics were compared across histologic stages using two-sided Kruskal-Wallis tests. Sourced from immuneACCESS, this table was stored by TCRdb with only in-frame sequences that have V and J called. A share of the clones is absent; for the studies checked, an unresolved V gene accounts for under half, and the remainder has no known explanation. V and J calls plus clone size are reproduced from that table; the DNA served to infer D and trimming. Counted in this sample were approximately 11,000 clones; 76% of them appeared once. The ten largest clonotypes hold around 29% of the sample.

The receptor comes from a person between 60 and 70 years old with lung adenocarcinoma. Some clones in this sample may be carry-over from other donors' samples. The sequence joins TRBV7-2 to TRBJ2-7; TRBD1 is a weak D gene call, 6 bases matching. Specimen: FFPE normal lung tissue adjacent to the tumor. The sequenced DNA: TGTGCCAGCAGCTTCAAAACAGGGACCTACGAGCAGTACTTC. This gives the protein CASSFKTGTYEQYF.